The clone carrying this T cell receptor (beta chain) was seen just once. These data belong to a study of blood T cell repertoires in COVID-19. As for the study in general: Acute and convalescent COVID-19 samples came from the United States, Italy and Spain. In each case, the material was cDNA or gDNA derived from T cells, B-cell-depleted T cells, or PBMCs.

The CDR3 has 12 amino acids. Germline V lookup: CDR1 SQVTM, CDR2 ANQGSEA. The J segment lost 7 bases and the V segment lost 7 bases, leaving 2 bases of the junction unmatched. The authors' processing: From reference gene primer amplification, estimates of nucleated cell counts were derived. Method: immunoSEQ multiplex PCR; TCRdb's copy keeps in-frame clones and lacks some. From that table come the V and J calls and clone size; the DNA was used to work out D and trimming. The sample contains about 130,000 clones, roughly 87% of which appear only once. This TCR was sampled from a man older than 75 with active or convalescent COVID-19. The chain has TRBV29-1 and TRBJ2-2; the match to TRBD1 covers 11 bases. The sequenced material came from peripheral blood. The CDR3 here is CSAGQGGGELFF. In DNA form, the CDR3 reads TGCAGCGCGGGACAGGGGGGCGGGGAGCTGTTTTTT.